This TCR beta chain was captured in a study of cytomegalovirus exposure and HLA in healthy donors. Overall study: Genotyping of 300 to 450 donors showed that around 86% belonged to the Caucasian-associated ancestry cluster.

Study-wide results and caveats: Rare TCR sequences predominated, though certain public TCRs were found in many donors.

The CDR3 has 16 residues. Per the germline V gene, CDR1 is SGHVS and CDR2 is FQNEAQ. It was with 60 Vbeta and 13 Jbeta primers that the PCR ran. Some clones are missing from TCRdb's copy, which holds only in-frame ones; the method was immunoSEQ multiplex PCR. This table holds more than 150,000 clones, around 74% found once. Healthy bone marrow donors formed the donor group. Details on this clone: Antigen specificity is unknown.

The material sequenced was PBMCs. The sequence was collected from a girl aged 10 to 17 in good health and CMV-seropositive. This chain joins TRBV7-8 and TRBJ2-5; D is possibly TRBD1 (6 bases). With the DNA end fitting TRBJ2-7 better, the J assignment may be wrong. CDR3 residues: CASSLAPGDVGYEQYF. The CDR3 DNA reads as TGTGCCAGCAGCTTAGCCCCAGGGGATGTCGGGTACGAGCAGTACTTC.